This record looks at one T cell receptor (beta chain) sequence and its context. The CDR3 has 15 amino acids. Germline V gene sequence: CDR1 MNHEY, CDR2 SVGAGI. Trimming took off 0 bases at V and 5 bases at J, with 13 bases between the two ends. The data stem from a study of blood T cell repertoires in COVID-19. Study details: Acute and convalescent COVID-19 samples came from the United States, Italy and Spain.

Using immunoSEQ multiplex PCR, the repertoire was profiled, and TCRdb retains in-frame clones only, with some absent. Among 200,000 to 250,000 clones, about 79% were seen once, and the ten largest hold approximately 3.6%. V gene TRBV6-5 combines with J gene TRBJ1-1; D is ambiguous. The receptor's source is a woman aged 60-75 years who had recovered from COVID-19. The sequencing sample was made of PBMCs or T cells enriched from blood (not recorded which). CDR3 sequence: CASSYSIGGETEAFF. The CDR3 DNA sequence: TGTGCCAGCAGTTACTCGATAGGCGGGGAAACTGAAGCTTTCTTT.